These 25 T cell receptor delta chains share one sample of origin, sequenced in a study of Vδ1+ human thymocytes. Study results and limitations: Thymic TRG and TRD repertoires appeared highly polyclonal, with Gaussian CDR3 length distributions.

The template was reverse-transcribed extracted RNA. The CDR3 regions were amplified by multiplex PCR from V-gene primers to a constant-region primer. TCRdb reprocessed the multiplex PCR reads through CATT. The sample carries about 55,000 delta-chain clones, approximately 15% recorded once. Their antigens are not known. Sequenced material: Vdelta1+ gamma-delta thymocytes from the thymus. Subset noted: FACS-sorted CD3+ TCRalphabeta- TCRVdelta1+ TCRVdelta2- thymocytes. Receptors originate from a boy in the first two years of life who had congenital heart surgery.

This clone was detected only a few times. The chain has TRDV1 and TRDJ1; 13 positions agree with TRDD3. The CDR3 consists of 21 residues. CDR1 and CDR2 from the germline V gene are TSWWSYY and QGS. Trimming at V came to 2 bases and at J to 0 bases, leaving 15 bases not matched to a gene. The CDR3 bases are TGTGCTCTTGGGGAAAACCCACCAGTCTACTGGGGGATACGATACACCGATAAACTCATCTTT. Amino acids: CALGENPPVYWGIRYTDKLIF.

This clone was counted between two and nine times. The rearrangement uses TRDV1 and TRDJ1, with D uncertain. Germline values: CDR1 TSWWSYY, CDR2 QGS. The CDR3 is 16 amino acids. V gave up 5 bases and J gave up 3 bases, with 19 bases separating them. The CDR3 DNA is TGTGCTCTTGGGCCGGCGGAGGGTACTTTGGCCGATAAACTCATCTTT. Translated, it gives CALGPAEGTLADKLIF.

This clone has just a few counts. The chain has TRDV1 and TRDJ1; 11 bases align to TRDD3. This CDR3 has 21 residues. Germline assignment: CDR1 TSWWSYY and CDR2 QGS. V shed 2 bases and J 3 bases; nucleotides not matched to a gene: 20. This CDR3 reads CALGELLLSPGPGGYPDKLIF. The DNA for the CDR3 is TGTGCTCTTGGGGAATTACTCCTCTCCCCTGGGCCTGGGGGATACCCCGATAAACTCATCTTT.

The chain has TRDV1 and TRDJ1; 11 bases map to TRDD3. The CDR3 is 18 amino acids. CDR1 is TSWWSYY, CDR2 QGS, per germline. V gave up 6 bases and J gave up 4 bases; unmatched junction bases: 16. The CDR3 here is CALGRVLGDKWWGDKLIF. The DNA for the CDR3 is TGTGCTCTTGGCCGGGTACTGGGGGATAAATGGTGGGGCGATAAACTCATCTTT.

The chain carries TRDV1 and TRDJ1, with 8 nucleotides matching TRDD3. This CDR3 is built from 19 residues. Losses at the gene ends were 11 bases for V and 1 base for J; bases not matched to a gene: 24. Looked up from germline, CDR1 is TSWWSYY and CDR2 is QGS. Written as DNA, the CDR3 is TGTGCTTTAAGGCCTTCCCCGGCTGTACTGGGGGCCTTCACCGATAAACTCATCTTT. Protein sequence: CALRPSPAVLGAFTDKLIF.

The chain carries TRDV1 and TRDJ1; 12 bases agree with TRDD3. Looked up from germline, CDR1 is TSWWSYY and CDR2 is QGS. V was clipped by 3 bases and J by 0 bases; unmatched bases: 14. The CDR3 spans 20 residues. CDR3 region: CALGDLLLGDTITYTDKLIF. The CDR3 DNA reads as TGTGCTCTTGGGGACCTCTTACTGGGGGATACAATAACGTACACCGATAAACTCATCTTT.

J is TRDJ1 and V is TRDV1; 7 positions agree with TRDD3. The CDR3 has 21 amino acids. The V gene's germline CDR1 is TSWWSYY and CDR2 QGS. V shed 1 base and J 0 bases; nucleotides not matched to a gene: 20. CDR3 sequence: CALGERDTWGKSPTYTDKLIF. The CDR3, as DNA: TGTGCTCTTGGGGAACGAGACACATGGGGGAAATCCCCTACGTACACCGATAAACTCATCTTT.

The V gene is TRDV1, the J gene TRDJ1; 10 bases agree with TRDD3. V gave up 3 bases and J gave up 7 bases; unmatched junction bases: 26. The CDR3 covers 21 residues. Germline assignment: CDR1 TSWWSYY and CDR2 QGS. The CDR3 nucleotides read TGTGCTCTTGGGGAGCTGAGCCTTCCTCCTACTGGGGGATCCATCGTCGGTAAACTCATCTTT. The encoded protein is CALGELSLPPTGGSIVGKLIF.

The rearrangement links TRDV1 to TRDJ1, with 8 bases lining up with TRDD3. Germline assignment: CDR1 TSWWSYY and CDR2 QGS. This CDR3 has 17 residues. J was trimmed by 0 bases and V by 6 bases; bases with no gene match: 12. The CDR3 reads CALGHRGYWGDTDKLIF. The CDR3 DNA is TGTGCTCTTGGCCACCGGGGGTACTGGGGGGACACCGATAAACTCATCTTT.

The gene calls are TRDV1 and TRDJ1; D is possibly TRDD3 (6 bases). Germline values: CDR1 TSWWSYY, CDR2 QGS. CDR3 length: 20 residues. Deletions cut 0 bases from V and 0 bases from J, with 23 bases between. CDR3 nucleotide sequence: TGTGCTCTTGGGGAACTAGGGAATTACTGGGATCTCCAGTACACCGATAAACTCATCTTT. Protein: CALGELGNYWDLQYTDKLIF.

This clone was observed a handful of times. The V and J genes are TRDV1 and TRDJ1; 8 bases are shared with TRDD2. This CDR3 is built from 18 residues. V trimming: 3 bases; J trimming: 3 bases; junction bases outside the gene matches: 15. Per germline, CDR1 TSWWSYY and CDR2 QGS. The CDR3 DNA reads TGTGCTCTTGGGGACGGCCTTCCTATCCATACTGGGTCCGATAAACTCATCTTT. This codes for CALGDGLPIHTGSDKLIF.

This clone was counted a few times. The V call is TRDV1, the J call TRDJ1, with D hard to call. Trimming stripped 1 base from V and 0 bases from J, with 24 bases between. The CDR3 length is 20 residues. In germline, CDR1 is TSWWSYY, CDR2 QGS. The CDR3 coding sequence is TGTGCTCTTGGGGAACCCCTCCTTTCCAGACCCCGTACGTACACCGATAAACTCATCTTT. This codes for CALGEPLLSRPRTYTDKLIF.

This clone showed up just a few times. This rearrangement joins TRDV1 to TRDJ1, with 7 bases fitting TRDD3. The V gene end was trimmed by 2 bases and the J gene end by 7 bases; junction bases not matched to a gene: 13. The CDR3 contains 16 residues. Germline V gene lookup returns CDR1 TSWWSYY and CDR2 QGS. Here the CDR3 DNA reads TGTGCTCTTGGGGAATTTAGGCACGGATACGGGGTTAAACTCATCTTT. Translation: CALGEFRHGYGVKLIF.

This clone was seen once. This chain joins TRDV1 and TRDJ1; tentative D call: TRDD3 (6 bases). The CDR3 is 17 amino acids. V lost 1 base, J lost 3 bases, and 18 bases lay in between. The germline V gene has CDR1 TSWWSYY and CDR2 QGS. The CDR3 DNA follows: TGTGCTCTTGGGGAACACATTTGGGGGGTGAGGCCCGATAAACTCATCTTT. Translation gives CALGEHIWGVRPDKLIF.

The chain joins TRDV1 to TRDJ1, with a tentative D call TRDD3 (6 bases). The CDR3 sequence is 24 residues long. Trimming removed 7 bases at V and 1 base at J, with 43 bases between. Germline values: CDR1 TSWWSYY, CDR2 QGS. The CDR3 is CALDLFRPFFEYWETSLATDKLIF. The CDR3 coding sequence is TGTGCTCTTGATCTCTTCCGTCCATTCTTCGAATACTGGGAGACCTCCTTAGCCACCGATAAACTCATCTTT.

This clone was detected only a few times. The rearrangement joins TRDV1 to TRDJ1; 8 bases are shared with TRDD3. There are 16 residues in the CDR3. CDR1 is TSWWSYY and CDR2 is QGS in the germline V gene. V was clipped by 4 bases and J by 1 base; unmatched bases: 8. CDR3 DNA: TGTGCTCTTGGGGTCTGCTGGGGGACTTTCACCGATAAACTCATCTTT. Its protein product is CALGVCWGTFTDKLIF.

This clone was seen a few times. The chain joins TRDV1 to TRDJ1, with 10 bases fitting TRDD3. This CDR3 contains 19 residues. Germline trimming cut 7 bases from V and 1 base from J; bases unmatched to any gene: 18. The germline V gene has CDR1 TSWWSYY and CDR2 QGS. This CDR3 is CALEILTTLGDMCTDKLIF. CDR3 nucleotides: TGTGCTCTTGAGATCCTTACCACCCTGGGGGATATGTGCACCGATAAACTCATCTTT.

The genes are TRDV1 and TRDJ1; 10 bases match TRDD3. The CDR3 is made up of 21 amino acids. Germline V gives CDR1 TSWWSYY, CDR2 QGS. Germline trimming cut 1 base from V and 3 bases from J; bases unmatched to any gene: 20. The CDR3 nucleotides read TGTGCTCTTGGGGAACGCCGTCCTACTACTGGGGGATGTCATAGCGCCGATAAACTCATCTTT. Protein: CALGERRPTTGGCHSADKLIF.

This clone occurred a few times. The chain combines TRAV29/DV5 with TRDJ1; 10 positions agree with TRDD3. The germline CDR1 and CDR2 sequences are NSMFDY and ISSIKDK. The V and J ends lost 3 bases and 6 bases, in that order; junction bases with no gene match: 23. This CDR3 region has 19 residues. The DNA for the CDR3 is TGTGCAGCAAACCCCTTATATCCCCGTACTGGGGGATTGAAGCATAAACTCATCTTT. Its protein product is CAANPLYPRTGGLKHKLIF. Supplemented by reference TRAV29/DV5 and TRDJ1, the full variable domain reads DQQVKQNSPSLSVQEGRISILNCDYTNSMFDYFLWYKKYPAEGPTFLISISSIKDKNEDGRFTVFLNKSAKHLSLHIVPSQPGDSAVYFCAANPLYPRTGGLKHKLIFGKGTRVTVEP.

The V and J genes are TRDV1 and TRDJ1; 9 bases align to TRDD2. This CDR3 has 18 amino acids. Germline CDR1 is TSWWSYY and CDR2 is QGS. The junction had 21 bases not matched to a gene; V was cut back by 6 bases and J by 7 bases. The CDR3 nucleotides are TGTGCTCTTGGACCCACACCTTCCTACATACTATGGGGACTTAAACTCATCTTT. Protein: CALGPTPSYILWGLKLIF.

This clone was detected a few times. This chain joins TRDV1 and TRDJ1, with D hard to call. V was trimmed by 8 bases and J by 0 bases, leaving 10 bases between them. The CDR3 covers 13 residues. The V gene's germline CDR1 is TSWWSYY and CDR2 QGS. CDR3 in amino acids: CALWSSYTDKLIF. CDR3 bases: TGTGCTCTTTGGTCCTCCTACACCGATAAACTCATCTTT.

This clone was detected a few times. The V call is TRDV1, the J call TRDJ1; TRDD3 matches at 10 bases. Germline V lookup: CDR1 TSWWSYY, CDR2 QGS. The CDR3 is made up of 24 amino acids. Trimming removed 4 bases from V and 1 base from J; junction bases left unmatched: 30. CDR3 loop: CALGVPGPASYLLGDRGGTDKLIF. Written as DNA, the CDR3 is TGTGCTCTTGGGGTCCCTGGACCCGCTTCCTACCTTCTGGGGGATAGGGGAGGCACCGATAAACTCATCTTT.

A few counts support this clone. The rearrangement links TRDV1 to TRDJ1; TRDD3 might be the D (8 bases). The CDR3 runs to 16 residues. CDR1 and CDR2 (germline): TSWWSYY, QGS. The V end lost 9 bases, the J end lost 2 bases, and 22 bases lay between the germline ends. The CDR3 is CALGFLLGGKTDKLIF. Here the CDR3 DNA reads TGTGCTCTCGGATTCCTACTGGGGGGTAAAACCGATAAACTCATCTTT.

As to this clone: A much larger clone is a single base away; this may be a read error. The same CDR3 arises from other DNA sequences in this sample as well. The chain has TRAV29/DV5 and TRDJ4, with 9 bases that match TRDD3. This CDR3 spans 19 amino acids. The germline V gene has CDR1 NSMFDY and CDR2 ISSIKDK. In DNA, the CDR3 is TGTGCCGCAAGGGGGAAGCACTCGATAGAGGGGATACGAACCAGACCCCTGATCTTT. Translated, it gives CAARGKHSIEGIRTRPLIF.

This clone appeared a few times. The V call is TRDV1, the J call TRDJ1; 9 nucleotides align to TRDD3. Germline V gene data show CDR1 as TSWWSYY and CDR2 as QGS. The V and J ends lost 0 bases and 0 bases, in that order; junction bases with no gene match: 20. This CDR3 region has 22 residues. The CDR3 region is CALGELNGPSGGYSAHTDKLIF. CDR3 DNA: TGTGCTCTTGGGGAACTTAATGGACCGTCCGGGGGATACTCGGCCCACACCGATAAACTCATCTTT.